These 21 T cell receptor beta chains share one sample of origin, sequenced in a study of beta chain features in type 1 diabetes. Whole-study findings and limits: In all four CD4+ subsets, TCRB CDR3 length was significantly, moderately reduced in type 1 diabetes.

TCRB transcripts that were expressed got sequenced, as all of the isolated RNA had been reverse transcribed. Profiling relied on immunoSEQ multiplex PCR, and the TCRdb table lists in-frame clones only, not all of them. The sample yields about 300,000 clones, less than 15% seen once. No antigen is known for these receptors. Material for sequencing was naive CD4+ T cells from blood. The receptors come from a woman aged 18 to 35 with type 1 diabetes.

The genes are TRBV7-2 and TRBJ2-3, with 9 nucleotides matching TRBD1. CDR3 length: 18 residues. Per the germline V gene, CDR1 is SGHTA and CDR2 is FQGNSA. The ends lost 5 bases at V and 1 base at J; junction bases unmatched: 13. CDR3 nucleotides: TGTGCCAGCAGCCCTTGGGACAGGGCAAGGGCACGCACAGATACGCAGTATTTT. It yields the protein CASSPWDRARARTDTQYF.

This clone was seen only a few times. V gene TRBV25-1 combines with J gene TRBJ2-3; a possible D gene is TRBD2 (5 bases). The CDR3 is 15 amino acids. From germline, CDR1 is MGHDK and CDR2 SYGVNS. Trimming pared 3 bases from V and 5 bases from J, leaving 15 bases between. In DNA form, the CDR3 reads TGTGCCAGCAGTGACGTGTCTCGGGGTAGAGATACGCAGTATTTT. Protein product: CASSDVSRGRDTQYF.

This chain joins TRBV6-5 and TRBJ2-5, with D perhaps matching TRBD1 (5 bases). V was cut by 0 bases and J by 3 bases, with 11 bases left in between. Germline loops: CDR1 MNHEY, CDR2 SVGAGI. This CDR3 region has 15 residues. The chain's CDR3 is CASSYSIRAEETQYF. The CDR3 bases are TGTGCCAGCAGTTACTCGATCAGGGCTGAAGAGACCCAGTACTTC.

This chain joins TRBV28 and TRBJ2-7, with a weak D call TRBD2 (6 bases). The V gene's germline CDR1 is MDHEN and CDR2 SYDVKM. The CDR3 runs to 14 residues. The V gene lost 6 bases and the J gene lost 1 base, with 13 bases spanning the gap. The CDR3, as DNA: TGTGCCAGCAGATACCCGGGACTGTCCTACGAGCAGTACTTC. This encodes CASRYPGLSYEQYF.

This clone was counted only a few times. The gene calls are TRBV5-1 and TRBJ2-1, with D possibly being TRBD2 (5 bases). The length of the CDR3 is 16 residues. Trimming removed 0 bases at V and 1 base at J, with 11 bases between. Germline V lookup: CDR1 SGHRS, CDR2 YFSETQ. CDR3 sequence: CASSLAVGISYNEQFF. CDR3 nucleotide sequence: TGCGCCAGCAGCTTGGCAGTCGGGATATCCTACAATGAGCAGTTCTTC.

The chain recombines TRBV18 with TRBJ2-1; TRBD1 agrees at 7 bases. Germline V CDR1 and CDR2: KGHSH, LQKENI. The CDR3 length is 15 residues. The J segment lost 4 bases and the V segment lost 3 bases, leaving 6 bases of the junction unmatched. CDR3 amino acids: CASSPLPGQYNEQFF. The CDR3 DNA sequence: TGTGCCAGCTCACCTCTGCCGGGACAGTACAATGAGCAGTTCTTC.

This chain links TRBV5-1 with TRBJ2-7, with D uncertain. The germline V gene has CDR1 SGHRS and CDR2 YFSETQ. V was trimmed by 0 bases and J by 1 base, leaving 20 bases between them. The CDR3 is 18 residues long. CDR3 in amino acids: CASSLEPPRSPSSYEQYF. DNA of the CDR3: TGCGCCAGCAGCTTGGAACCGCCTAGGAGTCCCTCTTCCTACGAGCAGTACTTC.

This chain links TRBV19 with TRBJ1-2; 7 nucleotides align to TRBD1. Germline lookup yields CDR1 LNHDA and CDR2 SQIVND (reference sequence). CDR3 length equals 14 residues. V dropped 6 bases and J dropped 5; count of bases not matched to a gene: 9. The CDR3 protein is CASRKQGSEYGYTF. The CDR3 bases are TGTGCCAGTAGGAAACAGGGGTCCGAGTATGGCTACACCTTC.

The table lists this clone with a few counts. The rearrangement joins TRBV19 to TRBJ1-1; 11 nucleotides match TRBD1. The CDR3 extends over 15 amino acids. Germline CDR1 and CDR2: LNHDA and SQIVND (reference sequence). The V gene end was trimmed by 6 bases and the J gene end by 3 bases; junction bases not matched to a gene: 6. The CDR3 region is CASSPDRGQYTEAFF. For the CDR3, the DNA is TGTGCCAGTAGCCCGGACAGGGGGCAGTACACTGAAGCTTTCTTT.

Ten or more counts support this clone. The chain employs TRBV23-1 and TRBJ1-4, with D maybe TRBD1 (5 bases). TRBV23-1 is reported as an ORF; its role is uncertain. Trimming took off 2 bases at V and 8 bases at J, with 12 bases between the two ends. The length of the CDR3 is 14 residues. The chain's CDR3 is CASSQAQGGEKLFF. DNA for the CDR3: TGCGCCAGCAGTCAAGCGCAGGGAGGGGAAAAACTGTTTTTT.

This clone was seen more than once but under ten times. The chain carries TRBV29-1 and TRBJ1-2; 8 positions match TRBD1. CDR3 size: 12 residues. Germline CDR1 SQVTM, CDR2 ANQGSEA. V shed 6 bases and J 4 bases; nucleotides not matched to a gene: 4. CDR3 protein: CSVLGTGYGYTF. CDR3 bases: TGCAGCGTGTTAGGGACAGGCTATGGCTACACCTTC.

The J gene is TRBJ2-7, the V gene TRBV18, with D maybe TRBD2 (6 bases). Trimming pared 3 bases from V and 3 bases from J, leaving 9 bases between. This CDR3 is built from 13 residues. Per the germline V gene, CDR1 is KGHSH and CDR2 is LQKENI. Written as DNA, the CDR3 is TGTGCCAGCTCACCCGGACTATACTACGAGCAGTACGTC. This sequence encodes CASSPGLYYEQYV.

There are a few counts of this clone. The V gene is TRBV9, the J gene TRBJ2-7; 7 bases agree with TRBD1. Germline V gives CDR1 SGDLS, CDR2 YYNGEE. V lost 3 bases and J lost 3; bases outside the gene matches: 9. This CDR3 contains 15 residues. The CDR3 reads CASSAGQETIYEQYF. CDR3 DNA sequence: TGTGCCAGCAGCGCCGGACAGGAGACTATCTACGAGCAGTACTTC.

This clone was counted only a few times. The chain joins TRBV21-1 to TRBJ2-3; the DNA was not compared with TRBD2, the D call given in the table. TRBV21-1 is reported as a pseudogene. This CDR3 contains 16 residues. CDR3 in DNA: TGTGCCAGCAGCAAACGGGACTGTAAGCACACAGATACGCAGTATTTT. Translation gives CASSKRDCKHTDTQYF.

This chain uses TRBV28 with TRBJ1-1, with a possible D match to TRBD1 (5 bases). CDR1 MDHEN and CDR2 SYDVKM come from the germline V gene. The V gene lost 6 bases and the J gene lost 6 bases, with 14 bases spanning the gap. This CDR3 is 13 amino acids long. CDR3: CASSQGSPPEAFF. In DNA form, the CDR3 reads TGTGCCAGCAGCCAGGGTAGTCCTCCTGAAGCTTTCTTT.

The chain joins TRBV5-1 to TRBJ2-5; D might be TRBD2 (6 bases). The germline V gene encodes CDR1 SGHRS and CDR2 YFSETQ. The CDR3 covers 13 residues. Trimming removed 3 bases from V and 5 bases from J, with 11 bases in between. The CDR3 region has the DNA TGCGCCAGCAGCTCGGGACTTCGGGAGACCCAGTACTTC. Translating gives CASSSGLRETQYF.

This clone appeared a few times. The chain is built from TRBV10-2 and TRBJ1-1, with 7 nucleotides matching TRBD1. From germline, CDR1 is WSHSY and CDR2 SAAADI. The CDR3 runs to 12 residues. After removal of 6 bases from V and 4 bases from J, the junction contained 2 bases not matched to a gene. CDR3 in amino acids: CASRDRVTEAFF. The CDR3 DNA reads TGCGCCAGCAGAGACAGGGTCACTGAAGCTTTCTTT.

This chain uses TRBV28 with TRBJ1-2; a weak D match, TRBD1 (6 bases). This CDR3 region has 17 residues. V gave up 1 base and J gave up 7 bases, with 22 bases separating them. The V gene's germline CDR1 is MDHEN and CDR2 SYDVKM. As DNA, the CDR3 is TGTGCCAGCAGTTTATCCACCCCGGGACACGCGACAGGTGGCTACACCTTC. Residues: CASSLSTPGHATGGYTF.

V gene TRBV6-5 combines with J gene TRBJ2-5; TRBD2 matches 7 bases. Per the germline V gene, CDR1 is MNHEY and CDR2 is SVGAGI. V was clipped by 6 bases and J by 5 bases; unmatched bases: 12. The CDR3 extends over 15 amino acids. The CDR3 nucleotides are TGTGCCAGCAGAGATTCAGGGAGGGTCTGGGAGACCCAGTACTTC. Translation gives CASRDSGRVWETQYF.

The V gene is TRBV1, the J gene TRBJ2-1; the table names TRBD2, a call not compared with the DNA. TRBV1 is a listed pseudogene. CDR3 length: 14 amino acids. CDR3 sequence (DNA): TGCACCAGCAGCCACCGGTCCTATAGTAATGAGCAGTTCTTC. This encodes CTSSHRSYSNEQFF.

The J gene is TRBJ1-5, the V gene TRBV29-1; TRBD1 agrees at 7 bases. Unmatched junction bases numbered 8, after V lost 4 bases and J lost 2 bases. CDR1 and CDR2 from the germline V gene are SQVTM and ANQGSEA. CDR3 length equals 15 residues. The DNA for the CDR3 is TGCAGCGTTGCCACCAGTACAGGGGGCAATCAGCCCCAGCATTTT. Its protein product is CSVATSTGGNQPQHF.